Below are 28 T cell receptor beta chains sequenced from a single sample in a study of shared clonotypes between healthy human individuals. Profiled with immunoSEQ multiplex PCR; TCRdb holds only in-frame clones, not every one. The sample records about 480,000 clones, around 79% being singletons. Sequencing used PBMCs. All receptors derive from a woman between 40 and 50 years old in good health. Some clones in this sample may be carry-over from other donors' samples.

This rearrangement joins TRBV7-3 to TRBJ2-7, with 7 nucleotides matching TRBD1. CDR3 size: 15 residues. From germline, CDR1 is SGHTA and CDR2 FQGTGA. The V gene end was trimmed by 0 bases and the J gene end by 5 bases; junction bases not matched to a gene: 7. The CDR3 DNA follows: TGTGCCAGCAGCTTAACGGGGGCTACAGGGGACGAGCAGTACTTC. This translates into CASSLTGATGDEQYF.

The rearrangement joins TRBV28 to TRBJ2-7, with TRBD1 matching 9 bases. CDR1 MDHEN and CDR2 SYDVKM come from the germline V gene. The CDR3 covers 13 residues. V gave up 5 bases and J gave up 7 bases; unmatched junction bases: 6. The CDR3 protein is CASSVQGAEEQYF. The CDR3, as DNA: TGTGCCAGCAGTGTACAGGGGGCGGAGGAGCAGTACTTC.

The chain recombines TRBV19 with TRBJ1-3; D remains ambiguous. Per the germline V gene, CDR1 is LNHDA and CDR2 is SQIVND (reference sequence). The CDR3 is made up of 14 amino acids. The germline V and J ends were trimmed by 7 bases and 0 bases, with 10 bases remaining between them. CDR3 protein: CASTKAVSGNTIYF. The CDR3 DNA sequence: TGTGCCAGTACGAAAGCAGTCTCTGGAAACACCATATATTTT.

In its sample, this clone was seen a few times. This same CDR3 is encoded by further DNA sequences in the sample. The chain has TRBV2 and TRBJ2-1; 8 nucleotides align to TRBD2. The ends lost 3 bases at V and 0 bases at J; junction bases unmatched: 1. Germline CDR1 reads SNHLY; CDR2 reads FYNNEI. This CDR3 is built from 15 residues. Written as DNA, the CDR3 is TGTGCCAGCAGTGAGCGGGAGGTCTCCTACAATGAGCAGTTCTTC. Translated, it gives CASSEREVSYNEQFF.

CDR3: CASSLDVGTKYF. In DNA form, the CDR3 reads TGCGCCAGCAGCTTGGACGTCGGCACCAAGTACTTC. V gene TRBV5-1 combines with J gene TRBJ2-7; D gene uncertain. The CDR3 has 12 amino acids. Germline CDR1 and CDR2: SGHRS and YFSETQ. V was shortened by 0 bases and J by 11 bases, with 12 bases between the two germline ends.

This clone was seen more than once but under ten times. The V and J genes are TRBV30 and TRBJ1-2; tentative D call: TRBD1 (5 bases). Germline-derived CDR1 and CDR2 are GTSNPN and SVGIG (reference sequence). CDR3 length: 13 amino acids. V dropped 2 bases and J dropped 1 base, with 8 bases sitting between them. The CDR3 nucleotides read TGTGCCTGGAGTAAGGGGAGTAACTATGGCTACACCTTC. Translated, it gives CAWSKGSNYGYTF.

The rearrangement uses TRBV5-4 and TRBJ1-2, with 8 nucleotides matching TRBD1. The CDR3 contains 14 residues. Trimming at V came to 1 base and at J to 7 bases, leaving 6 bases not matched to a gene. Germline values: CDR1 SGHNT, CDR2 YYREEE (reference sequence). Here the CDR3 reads CASSLWQGASGYTF. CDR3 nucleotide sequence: TGTGCCAGCAGCTTGTGGCAGGGGGCGAGTGGCTACACCTTC.

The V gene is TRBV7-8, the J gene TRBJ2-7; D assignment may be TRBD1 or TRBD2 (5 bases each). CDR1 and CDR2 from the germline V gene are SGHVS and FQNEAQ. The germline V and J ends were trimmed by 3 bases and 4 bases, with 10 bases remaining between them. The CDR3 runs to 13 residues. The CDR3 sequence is CASSFGTEYEQYF. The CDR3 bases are TGTGCCAGCAGCTTCGGGACGGAATACGAGCAGTACTTC.

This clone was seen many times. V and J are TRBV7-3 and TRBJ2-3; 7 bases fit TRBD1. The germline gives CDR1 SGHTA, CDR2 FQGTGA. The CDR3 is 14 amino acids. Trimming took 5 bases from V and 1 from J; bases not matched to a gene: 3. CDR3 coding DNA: TGTGCCAGCAGCCGTGGACAGGGCACAGATACGCAGTATTTT. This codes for CASSRGQGTDTQYF.

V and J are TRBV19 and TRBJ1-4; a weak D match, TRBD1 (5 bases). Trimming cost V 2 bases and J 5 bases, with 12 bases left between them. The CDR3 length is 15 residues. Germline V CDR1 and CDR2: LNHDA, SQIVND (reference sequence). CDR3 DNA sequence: TGTGCCAGTAGTATAATGGGGCTTCGCAATGAAAAACTGTTTTTT. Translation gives CASSIMGLRNEKLFF.

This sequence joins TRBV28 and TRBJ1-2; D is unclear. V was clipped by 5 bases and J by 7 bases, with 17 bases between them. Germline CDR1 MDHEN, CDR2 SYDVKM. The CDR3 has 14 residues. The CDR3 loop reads CASSLEGPLSGYTF. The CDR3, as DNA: TGTGCCAGCAGTCTCGAGGGTCCCCTAAGTGGCTACACCTTC.

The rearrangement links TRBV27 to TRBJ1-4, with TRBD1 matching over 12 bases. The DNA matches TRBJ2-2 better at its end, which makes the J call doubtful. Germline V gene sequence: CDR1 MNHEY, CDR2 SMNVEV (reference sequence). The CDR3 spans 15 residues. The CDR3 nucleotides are TGTGCCAGCAGTTTTATGGGACAGGGGGCGGGGGAGCTGTTTTTT. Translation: CASSFMGQGAGELFF.

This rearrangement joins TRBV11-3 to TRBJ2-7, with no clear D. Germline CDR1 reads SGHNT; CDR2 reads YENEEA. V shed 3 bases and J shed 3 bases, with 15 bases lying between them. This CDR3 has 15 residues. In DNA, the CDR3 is TGTGCCAGCAGCTTGGGTCGCGGAAAAAACTACGAGCAGTACTTC. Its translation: CASSLGRGKNYEQYF. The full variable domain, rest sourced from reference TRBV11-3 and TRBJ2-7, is EAGVVQSPRYKIIEKKQPVAFWCNPISGHNTLYWYLQNLGQGPELLIRYENEEAVDDSQLPKDRFSAERLKGVDSTLKIQPAELGDSAVYLCASSLGRGKNYEQYFGPGTRLTVT.

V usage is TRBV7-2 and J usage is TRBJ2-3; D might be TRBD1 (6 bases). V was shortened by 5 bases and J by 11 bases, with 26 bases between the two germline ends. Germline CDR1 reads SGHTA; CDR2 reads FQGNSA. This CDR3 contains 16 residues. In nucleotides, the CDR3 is TGTGCCAGCAGCGACAGGTCAAGACGGGCATCTGAGGGGCAGTATTTT. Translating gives CASSDRSRRASEGQYF. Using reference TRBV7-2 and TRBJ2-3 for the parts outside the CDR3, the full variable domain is GAGVSQSPSNKVTEKGKDVELRCDPISGHTALYWYRQSLGQGLEFLIYFQGNSAPDKSGLPSDRFSAERTGGSVSTLTIQRTQQEDSAVYLCASSDRSRRASEGQYFGPGTRLTVL.

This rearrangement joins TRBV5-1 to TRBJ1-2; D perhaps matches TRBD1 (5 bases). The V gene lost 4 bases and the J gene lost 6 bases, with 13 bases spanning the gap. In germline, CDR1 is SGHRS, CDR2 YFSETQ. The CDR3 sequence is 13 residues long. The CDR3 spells CASSVRDENGYTF. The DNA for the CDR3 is TGCGCCAGCAGCGTCCGGGACGAAAATGGCTACACCTTC. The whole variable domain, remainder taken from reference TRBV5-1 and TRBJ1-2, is KAGVTQTPRYLIKTRGQQVTLSCSPISGHRSVSWYQQTPGQGLQFLFEYFSETQRNKGNFPGRFSGRQFSNSRSEMNVSTLELGDSALYLCASSVRDENGYTFGSGTRLTVV.

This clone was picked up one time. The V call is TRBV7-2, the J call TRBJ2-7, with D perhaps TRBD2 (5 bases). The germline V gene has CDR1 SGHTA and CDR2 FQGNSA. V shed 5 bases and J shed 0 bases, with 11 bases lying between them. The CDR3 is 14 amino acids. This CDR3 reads CASSINSDSYEQYF. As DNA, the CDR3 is TGTGCCAGCAGCATCAATAGCGACTCCTACGAGCAGTACTTC.

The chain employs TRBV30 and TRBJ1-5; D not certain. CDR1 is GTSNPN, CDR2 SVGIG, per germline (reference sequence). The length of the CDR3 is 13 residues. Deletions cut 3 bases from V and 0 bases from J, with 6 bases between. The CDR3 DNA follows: TGTGCCTGGAGCACAGATAGCAATCAGCCCCAGCATTTT. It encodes CAWSTDSNQPQHF.

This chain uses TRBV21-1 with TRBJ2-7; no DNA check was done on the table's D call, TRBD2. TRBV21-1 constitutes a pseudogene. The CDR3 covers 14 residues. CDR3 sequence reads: CASRRLAEERSQYF. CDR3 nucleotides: TGTGCCAGCAGAAGACTAGCGGAGGAGAGGTCGCAGTACTTC.

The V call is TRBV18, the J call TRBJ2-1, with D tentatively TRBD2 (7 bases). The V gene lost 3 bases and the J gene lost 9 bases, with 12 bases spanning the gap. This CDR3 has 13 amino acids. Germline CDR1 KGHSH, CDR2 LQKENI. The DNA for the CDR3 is TGTGCCAGCTCACCTCCGGGGGGCGGTGAGCAGTTCTTC. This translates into CASSPPGGGEQFF.

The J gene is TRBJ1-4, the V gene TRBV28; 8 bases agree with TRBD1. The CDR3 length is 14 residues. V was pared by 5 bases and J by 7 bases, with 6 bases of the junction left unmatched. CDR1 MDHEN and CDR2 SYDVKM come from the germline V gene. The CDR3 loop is CASSEQGEGEKLFF. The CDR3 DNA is TGTGCCAGCAGTGAACAGGGGGAGGGTGAAAAACTGTTTTTT.

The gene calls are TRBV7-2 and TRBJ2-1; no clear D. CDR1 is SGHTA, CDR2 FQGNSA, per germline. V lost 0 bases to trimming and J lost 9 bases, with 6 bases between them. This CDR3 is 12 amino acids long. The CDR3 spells CASSLAGSEQFF. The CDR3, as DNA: TGTGCCAGCAGCTTAGCTGGCAGTGAGCAGTTCTTC.

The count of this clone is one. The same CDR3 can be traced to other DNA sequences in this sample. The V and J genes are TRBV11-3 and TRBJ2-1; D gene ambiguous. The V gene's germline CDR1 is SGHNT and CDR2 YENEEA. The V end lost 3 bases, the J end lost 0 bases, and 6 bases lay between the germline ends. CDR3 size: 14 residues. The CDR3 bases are TGTGCCAGCAGCTTGGGGTTCTCCTACAATGAGCAGTTCTTC. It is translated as CASSLGFSYNEQFF.

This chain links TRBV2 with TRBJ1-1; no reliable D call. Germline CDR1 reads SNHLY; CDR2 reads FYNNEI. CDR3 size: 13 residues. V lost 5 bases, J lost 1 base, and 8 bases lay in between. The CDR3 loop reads CASSPTRNTEAFF. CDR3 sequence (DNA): TGTGCCAGCAGTCCGACAAGGAACACTGAAGCTTTCTTT. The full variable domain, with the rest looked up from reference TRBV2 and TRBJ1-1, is EPEVTQTPSHQVTQMGQEVILRCVPISNHLYFYWYRQILGQKVEFLVSFYNNEISEKSEIFDDQFSVERPDGSNFTLKIRSTKLEDSAMYFCASSPTRNTEAFFGQGTRLTVV.

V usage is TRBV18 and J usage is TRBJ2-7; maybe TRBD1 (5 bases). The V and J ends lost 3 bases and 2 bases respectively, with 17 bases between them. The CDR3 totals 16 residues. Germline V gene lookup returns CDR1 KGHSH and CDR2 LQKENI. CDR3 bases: TGTGCCAGCTCACCTTCCCGGGCAGGGTCGGCCTACGAGCAGTACTTC. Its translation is CASSPSRAGSAYEQYF.

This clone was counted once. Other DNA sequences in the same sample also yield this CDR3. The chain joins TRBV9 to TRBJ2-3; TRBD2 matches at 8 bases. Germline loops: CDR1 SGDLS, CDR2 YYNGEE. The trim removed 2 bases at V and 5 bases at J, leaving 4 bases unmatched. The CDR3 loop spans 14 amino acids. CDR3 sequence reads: CASSVGLAGDTQYF. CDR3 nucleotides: TGTGCCAGCAGCGTTGGTCTAGCGGGAGATACGCAGTATTTT. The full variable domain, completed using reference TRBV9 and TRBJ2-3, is DSGVTQTPKHLITATGQRVTLRCSPRSGDLSVYWYQQSLDQGLQFLIQYYNGEERAKGNILERFSAQQFPDLHSELNLSSLELGDSALYFCASSVGLAGDTQYFGPGTRLTVL.

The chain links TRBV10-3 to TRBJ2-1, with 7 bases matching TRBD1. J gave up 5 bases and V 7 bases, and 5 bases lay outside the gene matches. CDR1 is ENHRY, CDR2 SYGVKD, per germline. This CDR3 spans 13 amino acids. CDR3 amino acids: CAITTGLDNEQFF. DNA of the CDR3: TGTGCCATCACGACAGGGCTCGACAATGAGCAGTTCTTC.

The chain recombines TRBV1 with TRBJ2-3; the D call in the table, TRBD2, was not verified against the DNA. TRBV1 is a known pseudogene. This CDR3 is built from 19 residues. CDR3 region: CTSSQETLRKRASTDTQYF. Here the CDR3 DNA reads TGCACCAGCAGCCAAGAAACCCTAAGGAAGCGCGCTAGCACAGATACGCAGTATTTT.

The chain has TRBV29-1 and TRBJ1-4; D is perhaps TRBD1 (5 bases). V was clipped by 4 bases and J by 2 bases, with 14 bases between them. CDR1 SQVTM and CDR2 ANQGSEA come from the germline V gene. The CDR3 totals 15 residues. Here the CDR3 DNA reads TGCAGCGTTGGGTGGGGGGTCTTGACTAATGAAAAACTGTTTTTT. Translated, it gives CSVGWGVLTNEKLFF.